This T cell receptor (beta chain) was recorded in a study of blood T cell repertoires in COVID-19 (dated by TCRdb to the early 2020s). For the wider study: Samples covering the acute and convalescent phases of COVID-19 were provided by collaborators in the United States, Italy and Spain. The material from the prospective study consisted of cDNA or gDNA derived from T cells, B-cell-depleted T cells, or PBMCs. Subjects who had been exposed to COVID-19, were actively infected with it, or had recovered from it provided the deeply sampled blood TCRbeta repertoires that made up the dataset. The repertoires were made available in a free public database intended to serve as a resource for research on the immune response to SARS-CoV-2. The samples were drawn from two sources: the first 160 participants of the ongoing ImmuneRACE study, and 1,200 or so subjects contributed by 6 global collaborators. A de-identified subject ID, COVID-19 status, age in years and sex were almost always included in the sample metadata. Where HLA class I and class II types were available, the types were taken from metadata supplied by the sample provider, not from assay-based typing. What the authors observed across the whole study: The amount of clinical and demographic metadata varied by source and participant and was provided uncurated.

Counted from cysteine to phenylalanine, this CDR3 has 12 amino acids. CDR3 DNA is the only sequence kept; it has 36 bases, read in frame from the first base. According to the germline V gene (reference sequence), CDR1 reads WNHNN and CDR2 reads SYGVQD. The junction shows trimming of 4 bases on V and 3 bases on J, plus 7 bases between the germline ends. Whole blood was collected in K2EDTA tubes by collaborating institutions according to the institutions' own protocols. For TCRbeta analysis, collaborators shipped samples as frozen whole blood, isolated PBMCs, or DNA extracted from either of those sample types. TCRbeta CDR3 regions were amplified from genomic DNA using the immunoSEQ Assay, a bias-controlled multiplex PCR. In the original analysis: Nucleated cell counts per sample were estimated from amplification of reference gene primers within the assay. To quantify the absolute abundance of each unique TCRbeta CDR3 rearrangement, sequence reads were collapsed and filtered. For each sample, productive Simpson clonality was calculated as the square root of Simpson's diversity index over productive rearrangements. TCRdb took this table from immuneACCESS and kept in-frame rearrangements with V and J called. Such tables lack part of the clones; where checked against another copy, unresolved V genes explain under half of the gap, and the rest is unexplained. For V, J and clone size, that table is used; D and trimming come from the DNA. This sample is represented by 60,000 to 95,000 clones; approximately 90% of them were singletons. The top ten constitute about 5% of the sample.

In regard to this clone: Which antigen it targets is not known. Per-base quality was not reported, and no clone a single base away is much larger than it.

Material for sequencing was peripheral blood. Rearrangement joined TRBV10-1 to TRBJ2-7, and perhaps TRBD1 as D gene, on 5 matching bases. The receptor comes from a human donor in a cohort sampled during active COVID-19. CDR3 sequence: CASSGTGYEQYF. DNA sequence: TGCGCCAGCAGTGGCACAGGCTACGAGCAGTACTTC.